The 9 T cell receptor beta chains below were found in one sample sequenced in a study of long-term antiretroviral therapy in people with HIV. Assay version v3.0 of immunoSEQ was used, and it was run at survey level. TCRdb's copy holds only in-frame clones and misses some; the assay was immunoSEQ multiplex PCR. Of approximately 35,000 clones listed, approximately 85% are singletons. Sequenced material: unsorted PBMCs, taken 2.2 years after starting antiretroviral therapy. The origin of the receptors is a man in his late teens or twenties with HIV.

The count of this clone is one. J is TRBJ1-4 and V is TRBV7-3; D not resolved. The germline gives CDR1 SGHTA, CDR2 FQGTGA. The germline V and J ends were trimmed by 5 bases and 7 bases, with 14 bases remaining between them. This CDR3 is 14 amino acids long. CDR3 in amino acids: CASSPRGPGEKLFF. DNA of the CDR3: TGTGCCAGCAGCCCTCGGGGTCCCGGTGAAAAACTGTTTTTT.

There are a few counts of this clone. The V and J genes are TRBV6-1 and TRBJ1-2, with TRBD1 identical over 10 bases. Trimming cost V 5 bases and J 1 base; bases outside gene matches: 4. Germline loops: CDR1 MNHNS, CDR2 SASEGT. The CDR3 loop spans 15 amino acids. The CDR3 coding sequence is TGTGCCAGCAGTCCCCGGGACAGGGGTAACTATGGCTACACCTTC. Its protein is CASSPRDRGNYGYTF.

The chain combines TRBV2 with TRBJ1-2; D ambiguous. Trimming left V 0 bases short and J 5 bases short, with 7 bases between. This CDR3 has 13 amino acids. CDR1 is SNHLY and CDR2 is FYNNEI in the germline V gene. The CDR3 here is CASSEALGYGYTF. In nucleotides, the CDR3 is TGTGCCAGCAGTGAAGCCTTGGGATATGGCTACACCTTC.

The CDR3 here is CASSLSSGRGPDTQYF. CDR3 sequence (DNA): TGTGCCAGCAGCTTATCGAGCGGAAGGGGGCCAGATACGCAGTATTTT. The chain is built from TRBV7-2 and TRBJ2-3; TRBD1 matches at 7 bases. V shed 2 bases, J shed 4 bases, and the junction held 9 bases outside the gene matches. Germline V gene sequence: CDR1 SGHTA, CDR2 FQGNSA. The CDR3 runs to 16 residues. The entire variable domain, with the rest obtained from reference TRBV7-2 and TRBJ2-3, is as follows: GAGVSQSPSNKVTEKGKDVELRCDPISGHTALYWYRQSLGQGLEFLIYFQGNSAPDKSGLPSDRFSAERTGGSVSTLTIQRTQQEDSAVYLCASSLSSGRGPDTQYFGPGTRLTVL.

The chain has TRBV7-3 and TRBJ2-3; D ambiguous. Germline CDR1 reads SGHTA; CDR2 reads FQGTGA. The CDR3 extends over 13 amino acids. V lost 4 bases, J lost 0 bases, and 5 bases lay in between. CDR3 amino acids: CASSSSSTDTQYF. CDR3 DNA: TGTGCCAGCAGCTCCTCTAGCACAGATACGCAGTATTTT. Based on the CDR3 plus reference TRBV7-3 and TRBJ2-3, the full variable domain is GAGVSQTPSNKVTEKGKYVELRCDPISGHTALYWYRQSLGQGPEFLIYFQGTGAADDSGLPNDRFFAVRPEGSVSTLKIQRTERGDSAVYLCASSSSSTDTQYFGPGTRLTVL.

The V call is TRBV6-5, the J call TRBJ1-1; D is unclear. Germline V gene lookup returns CDR1 MNHEY and CDR2 SVGAGI. This CDR3 spans 13 amino acids. V was cut by 0 bases and J by 8 bases, with 10 bases left in between. The CDR3 protein is CASSYSEADEAFF. Written as DNA, the CDR3 is TGTGCCAGCAGTTACTCGGAAGCCGACGAAGCTTTCTTT.

The chain is built from TRBV27 and TRBJ1-1; 11 bases are shared with TRBD1. The CDR3 contains 12 residues. CDR1 is MNHEY, CDR2 SMNVEV, per germline (reference sequence). Trimming cost V 9 bases and J 11 bases; bases outside gene matches: 8. This CDR3 is CASKGDRGNAFF. The CDR3 DNA sequence: TGTGCCAGTAAAGGGGACAGGGGGAATGCTTTCTTT.

For this clone: A junction boundary mismatches the germline segment, possibly from a read error. The gene calls are TRBV6-6 and TRBJ2-7; 8 nucleotides match TRBD1. The CDR3 consists of 16 residues. Germline loops: CDR1 MNHNY, CDR2 SVGAGI (reference sequence). The CDR3 loop is CASSFSTGQGSHEQYF. The CDR3 nucleotides are TGTGCCAGCAGTTTTAGTACCGGACAGGGCTCCCACGAGCAGTACTTC.

This clone was counted between two and nine times. This chain links TRBV28 with TRBJ1-2; D is undetermined. V lost 7 bases, J lost 2 bases, and 11 bases lay in between. The V gene's germline CDR1 is MDHEN and CDR2 SYDVKM. The CDR3 has 13 amino acids. Here the CDR3 reads CASTETYNYGYTF. CDR3 bases: TGTGCCAGCACGGAGACCTACAACTATGGCTACACCTTC.